This TCR beta chain is drawn from a study of a mutant IDH1 vaccine in newly diagnosed glioma. Study context: There were eight vaccinations for patients, given in weeks 1, 3, 5, 7, 11, 15, 19 and 23. Patients began vaccination 4-6 weeks after radiotherapy alone, or with temozolomide cycles. Study outcomes and limitations: Pseudoprogression seemingly bore no relation to changes in top peripheral T cell clonotypes.

The germline V gene encodes CDR1 SGHRS and CDR2 YFSETQ. CDR3 length: 17 residues. V dropped 1 base and J dropped 3; count of bases not matched to a gene: 8. Some clones are missing from TCRdb's copy, which holds only in-frame ones; the method was immunoSEQ multiplex PCR. The sample shows some 130,000 clones, 80% of them seen only once. Time point noted: week 11, during vaccination. Alongside topical imiquimod, each dose of vaccine comprised 300 ug of mutant IDH1 20-mer peptide. The donor cohort comprised cases of new WHO grade 3 or 4 IDH1-mutant, ATRX-lost astrocytoma. With regard to this clone: Its target is unknown.

The sequence was collected from a man in his forties with glioma. Specimen: PBMCs, collected from a glioma patient whose treatment included an IDH1 peptide vaccine. This chain uses TRBV5-1 with TRBJ2-3; 10 bases map to TRBD2. CDR3 region: CASSLKASGRPTDTQYF. The DNA of the CDR3 is TGCGCCAGCAGCTTGAAGGCTAGCGGGAGACCGACAGATACGCAGTATTTT.